This T cell receptor (beta chain) was retrieved from a study of response to subunit inactivated influenza vaccine. Findings of the study overall: Authors suggested seasonal influenza vaccinations each recruit few new T cells.

This clonotype has only a few counts. The antigen is undetermined. From the RT-PCR reads, TCRdb called clonotypes with MiXCR, one entry per CDR3 protein. This table has around 480,000 distinct CDR3 sequences, 9.5% to 13% appearing once. The V end lost 5 bases, the J end lost 3 bases, and 14 bases lay between the germline ends. The length of the CDR3 is 14 residues. The receptor comes from a man aged 50-60 years who received an inactivated influenza vaccine. The sample was PBMCs from blood, taken 45 days after vaccination. The V call is TRBV12-3 or TRBV12-4, the J call TRBJ2-7; tentatively, D is TRBD2 (6 bases). CDR3 residues: CASSRELRGYEQYF. CDR3 nucleotide sequence: TGTGCCAGCAGTAGGGAGCTGCGGGGCTACGAGCAGTACTTC.